The present T cell receptor beta chain was sequenced within a study of shared clonotypes between healthy human individuals. Notes on this clone: The antigen remains undetermined.

Whole-study findings and limits: Roughly 5% of naive CD4 clonotypes were shared across a few donors.

Study donors comprised healthy, HIV-negative adults devoid of recent acute infection or vaccination. V dropped 3 bases and J dropped 6 bases, with 5 bases sitting between them. Looked up from germline, CDR1 is SGHVS and CDR2 is FQNEAQ. The CDR3 totals 12 residues. When replicate PCRs were run on sorted subsets, they used 200 to 250 ng DNA, approximately 27,000 T cell genomes. The protocol was immunoSEQ multiplex PCR, while the TCRdb copy is restricted to in-frame clones and leaves out a portion. The data contain roughly 300,000 clones, around 67% of them seen just once; the ten biggest clones take up more than 9%.

The sequence was collected from a man aged 30 to 39 in good health. The rearrangement links TRBV7-8 to TRBJ2-2; D ambiguous. Sequenced material: memory CD4+ T cells sorted from blood. Specified subset: CD45RA-negative fraction. CDR3 residues: CASSFQAGELFF. DNA of the CDR3: TGTGCCAGCAGCTTCCAGGCCGGGGAGCTGTTTTTT.